This paragraph reports one T cell receptor beta chain. Its antigen remains unidentified. Every patient relapsed after autologous stem cell transplantation, and brentuximab vedotin exposure varied. The study purified CD4+ T cells from thawed PBMCs using magnetic negative selection. The method was immunoSEQ multiplex PCR; TCRdb's version includes in-frame clones alone and lacks a portion of them. The table shows about 35,000 clones, with 80% to 95% occurring only once. The data were obtained in a study of PD-1 blockade in classical Hodgkin lymphoma. About the study: A 3 mg/kg intravenous dose of nivolumab was received by patients every 2 weeks. Regarding the study as a whole: Complete responders possessed baseline diversity comparable to newly diagnosed patients. Relapsed/refractory patients reportedly had lower baseline diversity than newly diagnosed patients. Nivolumab initiation under 1 year post-ASCT meant exclusion.

From germline, CDR1 is SGHRS and CDR2 YFSETQ. V lost 1 base and J lost 6, with 4 bases in between. CDR3 size: 12 residues. Material: CD4+ T cells from blood, obtained at baseline. The clonotype comes from a human donor with classical Hodgkin lymphoma. This rearrangement joins TRBV5-1 to TRBJ2-2; D not certain. CDR3 DNA sequence: TGCGCCAGCAGCTTGCGCCCCGGGGAGCTGTTTTTT. This sequence encodes CASSLRPGELFF.